Listed here are 8 T cell receptor beta chains from one sample, sequenced in a study of OX40 agonist ivuxolimab in advanced cancers. Using immunoSEQ multiplex PCR, the repertoire was profiled, and TCRdb retains in-frame clones only, with some absent. The sample holds tens of thousands of clones, around 89% seen once. Sequenced here: CD4+ or CD8+ T cells sorted from blood, sampled in a trial of the OX40 agonist ivuxolimab. The receptors were gathered from an adult with an advanced solid tumor such as melanoma, head and neck, liver or kidney cancer.

The chain joins TRBV6-5 to TRBJ1-4; D ambiguous. This CDR3 is built from 15 residues. V was pared by 5 bases and J by 2 bases, with 12 bases between. Germline V lookup: CDR1 MNHEY, CDR2 SVGAGI. The CDR3 reads CASSGRGRTNEKLFF. For the CDR3, the DNA is TGTGCCAGCAGTGGCCGGGGAAGGACTAATGAAAAACTGTTTTTT.

The chain carries TRBV4-1 and TRBJ1-2; 7 positions agree with TRBD1. Germline V lookup: CDR1 MGHRA, CDR2 YSYEKL. With 4 bases clipped from V and 1 base from J, the junction kept 9 bases outside the gene matches. There are 16 residues in the CDR3. CDR3 coding DNA: TGCGCCAGCAGCCTGCAGGGACAGCTGGATAACTATGGCTACACCTTC. Protein sequence: CASSLQGQLDNYGYTF.

The chain is built from TRBV2 and TRBJ2-3; either TRBD1 or TRBD2 may supply D (6 bases each). The germline V gene encodes CDR1 SNHLY and CDR2 FYNNEI. Trimming took off 6 bases at V and 0 bases at J, with 7 bases between the two ends. CDR3 length: 13 amino acids. The CDR3 is CASRGGSTDTQYF. CDR3 DNA: TGTGCCAGCAGAGGGGGGAGCACAGATACGCAGTATTTT.

The gene calls are TRBV4-3 and TRBJ1-3; no reliable D call. V was cut by 0 bases and J by 4 bases, with 4 bases left in between. Germline V gene sequence: CDR1 LGHNA, CDR2 YSLEER. This CDR3 spans 13 amino acids. This CDR3 is CASSQERGNTIYF. The CDR3, as DNA: TGCGCCAGCAGCCAAGAGAGGGGAAACACCATATATTTT.

The V and J genes are TRBV6-6 and TRBJ2-1, with 12 positions matching TRBD2. Germline CDR1 and CDR2: MNHNY and SVGAGI (reference sequence). The CDR3 spans 15 residues. V was pared by 6 bases and J by 3 bases, with 3 bases of the junction left unmatched. CDR3 nucleotide sequence: TGTGCCAGCAGCCTAGCGGGAGGGTACTACAATGAGCAGTTCTTC. Protein sequence: CASSLAGGYYNEQFF.

The V gene is TRBV28, the J gene TRBJ2-5; D not certain. Trimming shortened V by 3 bases and J by 2 bases, and 7 bases separated the two germline ends. This CDR3 has 13 residues. Per germline, CDR1 MDHEN and CDR2 SYDVKM. The CDR3 region is CASSFGQQETQYF. CDR3 in DNA: TGTGCCAGCAGTTTTGGGCAACAAGAGACCCAGTACTTC.

This chain connects TRBV5-1 to TRBJ2-2; TRBD1 matches 7 bases. The CDR3 has 17 residues. Germline-derived CDR1 and CDR2 are SGHRS and YFSETQ. V lost 0 bases to trimming and J lost 5 bases; unmatched junction nucleotides: 10. In DNA form, the CDR3 reads TGCGCCAGCAGCTTGGACGTCGTGGACAGGTCGACCGGGGAGCTGTTTTTT. Protein product: CASSLDVVDRSTGELFF.

This clone is a singleton in its sample. V is TRBV5-1 and J is TRBJ1-5; TRBD1 might be the D (5 bases). The CDR3 runs to 13 residues. Germline V gene data show CDR1 as SGHRS and CDR2 as YFSETQ. V lost 4 bases, J lost 11 bases, and 16 bases lay in between. In nucleotides, the CDR3 is TGCGCCAGCAGCATGGGACCCGGTGGGGCCCAGCATTTT. Translated: CASSMGPGGAQHF.